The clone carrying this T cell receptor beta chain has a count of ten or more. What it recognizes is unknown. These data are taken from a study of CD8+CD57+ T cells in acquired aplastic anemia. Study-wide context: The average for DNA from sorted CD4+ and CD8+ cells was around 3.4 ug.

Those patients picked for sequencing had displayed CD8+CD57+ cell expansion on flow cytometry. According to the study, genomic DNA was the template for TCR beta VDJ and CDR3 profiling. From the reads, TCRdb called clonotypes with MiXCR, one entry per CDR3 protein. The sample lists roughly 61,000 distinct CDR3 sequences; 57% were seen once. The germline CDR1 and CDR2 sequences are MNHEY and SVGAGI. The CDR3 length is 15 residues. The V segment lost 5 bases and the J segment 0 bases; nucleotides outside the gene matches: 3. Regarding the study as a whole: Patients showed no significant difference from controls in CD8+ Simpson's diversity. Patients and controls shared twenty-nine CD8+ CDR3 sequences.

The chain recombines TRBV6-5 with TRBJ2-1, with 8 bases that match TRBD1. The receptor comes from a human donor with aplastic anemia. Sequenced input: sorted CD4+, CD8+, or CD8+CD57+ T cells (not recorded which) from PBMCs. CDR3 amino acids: CASSKGQVSYNEQFF. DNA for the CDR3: TGTGCCAGCAGTAAGGGACAGGTCTCCTACAATGAGCAGTTCTTC.